Shown below are 29 T cell receptor beta chains from a single sample sequenced in a study of blood T cell repertoires in COVID-19. Libraries were prepared by immunoSEQ multiplex PCR; TCRdb keeps only in-frame clonotypes and omits some of them. The sample gives some 170,000 clones, roughly 87% of which show up once; under 5% is in the top ten. The material sequenced was peripheral blood. Receptors originate from a woman aged 55-70 years who had recovered from COVID-19.

The rearrangement uses TRBV27 and TRBJ2-3; 12 bases fit TRBD2. The germline V gene has CDR1 MNHEY and CDR2 SMNVEV (reference sequence). The CDR3 runs 13 residues. V dropped 7 bases and J dropped 6; count of bases not matched to a gene: 2. As DNA, the CDR3 is TGTGCCAGCATAACTAGCGGGGGGGATACGCAGTATTTT. This codes for CASITSGGDTQYF.

The V gene is TRBV3-1 (or the pseudogene TRBV3-2), the J gene TRBJ2-3, with D possibly matching TRBD1 (6 bases). Trimming took 3 bases from V and 1 from J, leaving 8 bases between them. The CDR3 has 14 residues. Germline values: CDR1 LGHDT, CDR2 YNNKEL (reference sequence). For the CDR3, the DNA is TGTGCCAGCAGCCACAGGGGTCGCACAGATACGCAGTATTTT. Translated: CASSHRGRTDTQYF.

This chain connects TRBV5-1 to TRBJ1-1, with D possibly matching TRBD1 (5 bases). Germline CDR1 and CDR2: SGHRS and YFSETQ. The CDR3 is made up of 14 amino acids. Trimming cost V 4 bases and J 4 bases, with 14 bases left between them. Here the CDR3 reads CASSHPGGSTEAFF. The CDR3 region has the DNA TGCGCCAGCAGCCATCCGGGGGGGAGCACTGAAGCTTTCTTT.

This chain connects TRBV7-8 to TRBJ2-7; possible D gene TRBD1, 5 bases. The CDR3 is made up of 17 amino acids. Germline CDR1 SGHVS, CDR2 FQNEAQ. Trimming removed 5 bases at V and 3 bases at J, with 23 bases between. CDR3 loop: CASSNKGPRRANYEQYF. In DNA form, the CDR3 reads TGTGCCAGCAGCAACAAAGGTCCTCGCAGGGCAAACTACGAGCAGTACTTC.

The CDR3 reads CASGITAGIETQYF. CDR3 coding DNA: TGTGCCAGCGGCATTACGGCGGGGATCGAGACCCAGTACTTC. This rearrangement joins TRBV7-8 to TRBJ2-5; the D gene is possibly TRBD2 (6 bases). V shed 8 bases and J shed 5 bases, with 18 bases lying between them. Germline V gene sequence: CDR1 SGHVS, CDR2 FQNEAQ. This CDR3 has 14 residues.

The chain recombines TRBV27 with TRBJ2-2; tentatively, D is TRBD2 (6 bases). Germline V gene data show CDR1 as MNHEY and CDR2 as SMNVEV (reference sequence). The CDR3 loop spans 13 amino acids. V gave up 0 bases and J gave up 8 bases, with 7 bases separating them. CDR3 protein: CASSLSAGGELFF. CDR3 bases: TGTGCCAGCAGTTTATCGGCGGGAGGGGAGCTGTTTTTT.

The CDR3 protein is CASSVSDVGRGNEKLFF. CDR3 coding DNA: TGTGCCAGCAGCGTAAGCGACGTAGGTAGGGGGAATGAAAAACTGTTTTTT. This rearrangement joins TRBV9 to TRBJ1-4; a weak D match, TRBD1 (6 bases). This CDR3 region has 17 residues. V shed 1 base and J shed 5 bases, with 18 bases lying between them. From germline, CDR1 is SGDLS and CDR2 YYNGEE.

The CDR3 DNA is TGTGCCAGCAGTTCTCCAGACTACAATCAGCCCCAGCATTTT. Amino acids: CASSSPDYNQPQHF. J is TRBJ1-5 and V is TRBV28, with unresolved D. CDR1 and CDR2 from the germline V gene are MDHEN and SYDVKM. The CDR3 extends over 14 amino acids. The V end was cut by 4 bases, the J end by 3 bases, with 10 bases between.

The V call is TRBV28, the J call TRBJ1-5, with D hard to call. This CDR3 is built from 12 residues. Trimming pared 6 bases from V and 1 base from J, leaving 4 bases between. Germline values: CDR1 MDHEN, CDR2 SYDVKM. In nucleotides, the CDR3 is TGTGCCAGCAGGCAGAGCAATCAGCCCCAGCATTTT. Residues: CASRQSNQPQHF. The variable domain in full, completed from reference TRBV28 and TRBJ1-5, reads DVKVTQSSRYLVKRTGEKVFLECVQDMDHENMFWYRQDPGLGLRLIYFSYDVKMKEKGDIPEGYSVSREKKERFSLILESASTNQTSMYLCASRQSNQPQHFGDGTRLSIL.

The chain joins TRBV5-1 to TRBJ2-6; TRBD1 matches 9 bases. Germline lookup yields CDR1 SGHRS and CDR2 YFSETQ. CDR3 length: 18 residues. Unmatched junction bases numbered 15, after V lost 7 bases and J lost 4 bases. CDR3 region: CASGGRDRVSSGANVLTF. Here the CDR3 DNA reads TGCGCCAGCGGAGGTCGGGACAGGGTATCCTCCGGGGCCAACGTCCTGACTTTC.

This chain links TRBV28 with TRBJ2-7; TRBD1 matches at 8 bases. CDR1 and CDR2 from the germline V gene are MDHEN and SYDVKM. CDR3 length: 15 residues. The trim removed 2 bases at V and 7 bases at J, leaving 10 bases unmatched. The CDR3 is CASSLQGASFWEQYF. DNA for the CDR3: TGTGCCAGCAGTTTACAGGGGGCTTCTTTCTGGGAGCAGTACTTC. Full variable domain (missing parts from reference TRBV28 and TRBJ2-7): DVKVTQSSRYLVKRTGEKVFLECVQDMDHENMFWYRQDPGLGLRLIYFSYDVKMKEKGDIPEGYSVSREKKERFSLILESASTNQTSMYLCASSLQGASFWEQYFGPGTRLTVT.

The chain couples TRBV6-2 or TRBV6-3 to TRBJ2-3; possible D gene TRBD1, 6 bases. Germline CDR1 is MNHEY and CDR2 is SVGEGT. V was shortened by 4 bases and J by 2 bases, with 19 bases between the two germline ends. The CDR3 length is 17 residues. The CDR3 region is CASSSSQRGTITDTQYF. The CDR3 region has the DNA TGTGCCAGCAGTTCATCCCAGAGGGGGACGATCACAGATACGCAGTATTTT.

Only one count was recorded for this clone. The gene calls are TRBV4-1 and TRBJ2-6; D is possibly TRBD2 (6 bases). This CDR3 region has 17 residues. Between the trimmed V and J ends, which lost 1 base and 2 bases, there was a span of 12 bases. CDR1 and CDR2 (germline): MGHRA, YSYEKL. The CDR3 here is CASSQGRAGTGANVLTF. Here the CDR3 DNA reads TGCGCCAGCAGCCAAGGCCGTGCGGGGACTGGGGCCAACGTCCTGACTTTC.

The CDR3 bases are TGTGCCAGCAGCGTATCGGGACAGGTATATGGCTACACCTTC. Protein: CASSVSGQVYGYTF. The chain has TRBV9 and TRBJ1-2, with 8 positions matching TRBD1. The germline V gene encodes CDR1 SGDLS and CDR2 YYNGEE. The CDR3 is made up of 14 amino acids. With V trimmed by 1 base and J by 5 bases, 4 bases remained unmatched.

A note on this clone: Other DNA sequences in this specimen translate into the identical CDR3. V and J are TRBV5-4 and TRBJ1-3; no clear D gene. The CDR3 extends over 15 amino acids. Germline assignment: CDR1 SGHNT and CDR2 YYREEE (reference sequence). V gave up 4 bases and J gave up 0 bases, with 11 bases separating them. The CDR3 nucleotides read TGTGCCAGCAGCCCCGGAGGGAGCTCTGGAAACACCATATATTTT. Amino acids: CASSPGGSSGNTIYF. The full variable domain, with the rest looked up from reference TRBV5-4 and TRBJ1-3, is ETGVTQSPTHLIKTRGQQVTLRCSSQSGHNTVSWYQQALGQGPQFIFQYYREEENGRGNFPPRFSGLQFPNYSSELNVNALELDDSALYLCASSPGGSSGNTIYFGEGSWLTVV.

The rearrangement uses TRBV5-1 and TRBJ2-7; the D is unclear. The V end was cut by 0 bases, the J end by 5 bases, with 12 bases between. This CDR3 contains 14 residues. Germline CDR1 SGHRS, CDR2 YFSETQ. CDR3 sequence (DNA): TGCGCCAGCAGCTTGGAAAGTTGGAGCGACGAGCAGTACTTC. Amino acid sequence: CASSLESWSDEQYF.

The rearrangement links TRBV7-8 to TRBJ2-7; 7 nucleotides match TRBD1. Germline CDR1 SGHVS, CDR2 FQNEAQ. With 3 bases clipped from V and 2 bases from J, the junction kept 10 bases outside the gene matches. The CDR3 has 16 residues. CDR3 in amino acids: CASSFYGGQATYEQYF. CDR3 nucleotides: TGTGCCAGCAGCTTCTACGGTGGACAGGCAACCTACGAGCAGTACTTC.

The J gene is TRBJ2-5, the V gene TRBV5-4; D is ambiguous. The germline gives CDR1 SGHNT, CDR2 YYREEE (reference sequence). This CDR3 has 12 residues. V lost 4 bases and J lost 0, with 4 bases in between. CDR3 nucleotide sequence: TGTGCCAGCAGCCCATACCAAGAGACCCAGTACTTC. Its translation: CASSPYQETQYF. The variable domain in full, with the rest retrieved from reference TRBV5-4 and TRBJ2-5, is ETGVTQSPTHLIKTRGQQVTLRCSSQSGHNTVSWYQQALGQGPQFIFQYYREEENGRGNFPPRFSGLQFPNYSSELNVNALELDDSALYLCASSPYQETQYFGPGTRLLVL.

The V and J genes are TRBV11-2 and TRBJ2-7; TRBD1 agrees at 7 bases. The length of the CDR3 is 14 residues. Germline CDR1 is SGHAT and CDR2 is FQNNGV. With V trimmed by 0 bases and J by 4 bases, 3 bases remained unmatched. The CDR3 nucleotides are TGTGCCAGCAGCTTAGAAACAGGGGATTACGAGCAGTACTTC. It yields the protein CASSLETGDYEQYF.

In nucleotides, the CDR3 is TGTGCCACCAGTGAAACCACAGGGGTTGACGGGCCCCAGCATTTT. Translating it yields CATSETTGVDGPQHF. This chain joins TRBV24-1 and TRBJ1-5; TRBD1 matches at 7 bases. The CDR3 is made up of 15 amino acids. The germline V gene encodes CDR1 KGHDR and CDR2 SFDVKD. V gave up 4 bases and J gave up 9 bases; unmatched junction bases: 11.

This clone was seen once. V usage is TRBV5-1 and J usage is TRBJ1-3, with no clear D. Per germline, CDR1 SGHRS and CDR2 YFSETQ. Trimming removed 0 bases at V and 3 bases at J, with 13 bases between. The CDR3 has 16 amino acids. In DNA, the CDR3 is TGCGCCAGCAGCTTGGCCGAGGTCCGGTTTGGAAACACCATATATTTT. It translates to CASSLAEVRFGNTIYF.

The gene calls are TRBV12-3 or TRBV12-4 and TRBJ2-2; tentative D call: TRBD1 (5 bases). V lost 6 bases and J 8 bases, leaving 10 bases between the germline ends. There are 12 residues in the CDR3. This CDR3 is CASSSGKGELFF. CDR3 in DNA: TGTGCCAGCAGCTCAGGGAAGGGGGAGCTGTTTTTT.

The rearrangement uses TRBV19 and TRBJ1-1, with 7 bases aligning to TRBD1. This CDR3 is built from 13 residues. Germline V gene lookup returns CDR1 LNHDA and CDR2 SQIVND (reference sequence). The V gene end was trimmed by 5 bases and the J gene end by 5 bases; junction bases not matched to a gene: 5. CDR3 coding DNA: TGTGCCAGTAGTGGAGGGGGCCGAACTGAAGCTTTCTTT. It is translated as CASSGGGRTEAFF.

J is TRBJ2-5 and V is TRBV6-5; possible D gene TRBD2, 6 bases. Germline lookup yields CDR1 MNHEY and CDR2 SVGAGI. V lost 6 bases and J lost 4, with 18 bases in between. The length of the CDR3 is 15 residues. This CDR3 reads CASRADRGSGETQYF. CDR3 bases: TGTGCCAGCAGAGCGGACCGGGGGTCTGGAGAGACCCAGTACTTC.

This sequence joins TRBV19 and TRBJ1-4; TRBD1 matches at 8 bases. V lost 3 bases, J lost 4 bases, and 4 bases stayed unmatched. Looked up from germline, CDR1 is LNHDA and CDR2 is SQIVND (reference sequence). The CDR3 covers 15 residues. CDR3 in DNA: TGTGCCAGTAGTATGACCGGGACAGGTAATGAAAAACTGTTTTTT. Residues: CASSMTGTGNEKLFF.

V and J are TRBV29-1 and TRBJ1-1; no definite D call. V lost 3 bases and J lost 5, with 19 bases in between. CDR3 size: 15 residues. The germline V gene has CDR1 SQVTM and CDR2 ANQGSEA. The CDR3 loop reads CSVDRGGLRGTEAFF. CDR3 sequence (DNA): TGCAGCGTTGATCGCGGAGGACTCAGAGGTACTGAAGCTTTCTTT. The variable domain in full, completed from reference TRBV29-1 and TRBJ1-1, reads SAVISQKPSRDICQRGTSLTIQCQVDSQVTMMFWYRQQPGQSLTLIATANQGSEATYESGFVIDKFPISRPNLTFSTLTVSNMSPEDSSIYLCSVDRGGLRGTEAFFGQGTRLTVV.

The chain uses TRBV6-5 and TRBJ1-2; possibly TRBD1 for D (5 bases). This CDR3 contains 14 residues. Germline V gene lookup returns CDR1 MNHEY and CDR2 SVGAGI. V was shortened by 5 bases and J by 2 bases, with 12 bases between the two germline ends. In nucleotides, the CDR3 is TGTGCCAGCAGTCGGGACGGGGGAAACTATGGCTACACCTTC. It specifies CASSRDGGNYGYTF.

This chain connects TRBV27 to TRBJ2-5; the D gene is possibly TRBD2 (6 bases). Germline assignment: CDR1 MNHEY and CDR2 SMNVEV (reference sequence). The CDR3 is made up of 15 amino acids. Trimming took 2 bases from V and 4 from J, leaving 14 bases between them. Here the CDR3 reads CASSLTGGAGETQYF. Written as DNA, the CDR3 is TGTGCCAGCAGTTTAACGGGCGGAGCGGGAGAGACCCAGTACTTC.

This chain joins TRBV27 and TRBJ1-1; possibly TRBD1 for D (5 bases). V was shortened by 3 bases and J by 0 bases, with 14 bases between the two germline ends. In germline, CDR1 is MNHEY, CDR2 SMNVEV (reference sequence). There are 16 residues in the CDR3. The CDR3 reads CASSFYRTTMNTEAFF. CDR3 in DNA: TGTGCCAGCAGTTTTTACAGGACCACAATGAACACTGAAGCTTTCTTT.